Listed here is a single T cell receptor (beta chain). The clone's antigen remains unknown. Base quality data are lacking; no much larger clone is found one base away. This sample is part of a study of cytomegalovirus exposure and HLA in healthy donors (dated by TCRdb to about 2017). About the full investigation: According to an earlier analysis of 550 to 750 of the donors, some 180 million T cells yielded 117 million unique TCR beta sequences and about 300 Gb of sequence data. The study aimed to test whether cataloging public T cell receptors could reveal signatures of past pathogen exposure. Roughly 5 DR-DQ haplotypes were handled as single units for association and clustering, since linkage in the cohort was strong. In a later genetic analysis, genome-wide SNP genotypes for about 55% of the roughly 700 donors were used, and that subset was treated as a discovery cohort. An early release covering 550 to 650 HLA-typed donors comprised about 310 gigabases of sequencing data and about 90 million unique TCR sequences. Typing coverage varied by locus: about 620-640 donors for A, B, C, DRB1 and DQB1; roughly 500 for DQA1; nearly 610 for DPA1; 400 to 480 for DPB1. Using immunosequencing, the study profiled T cell repertoires from 500 to 800 subjects and related those repertoires to cytomegalovirus serostatus. In the later analysis, no new phenotypic data were used to find candidate immune exposures; instead, reliance was placed on TCR beta sequences and their occurrence across donors. Donor age, sex, ethnicity and CMV serostatus were compiled together with the repertoire data. All discovery cohort repertoires had been generated using a single sequencing platform. Of the 350 to 450 genotyped donors, 65% to 90% fell in the genetic ancestry cluster associated with self-reported Caucasian donors. Both class I and class II loci were covered by HLA typing, at four-digit resolution. To decide whether each TCR beta V gene segment behaved as functional or pseudogenic, an earlier analysis of 587 of the donors relied on high-throughput TCR beta sequencing. Among 300 to 500 genotyped donors of the cohort, an average of around 240,000 unique TCR beta nucleotide sequences was sequenced per donor, of which roughly 17% were non-productive. To study patterns of TCR occurrence, a later analysis re-analyzed previously published TCR beta repertoires from 700 or so donors and added high-resolution HLA genotyping. The study combined high-throughput TCR immunosequencing, statistical association of individual TCRs with disease status, and machine learning to predict cytomegalovirus infection status. Besides the first cohort of approximately 670 subjects, a separate validation cohort made up of roughly 120 different subjects was used.

The CDR3 holds 15 amino acids from the cysteine to the phenylalanine. Only the CDR3 portion is preserved as DNA: 45 bases, with reading frame beginning at the first base. The trim is 8 bases for V and 0 bases for J, with a gap of 14 bases between the germline ends. The germline V gene yields MNHNS for CDR1 and SASEGT for CDR2. Libraries were prepared through the immunoSEQ multiplex PCR assay. For the multiplex PCR, a mixture combining 60 forward primers for TCR Vbeta segments and 13 reverse primers for TCR Jbeta segments was used. The CDR3 region of rearranged TCR beta genes was amplified from genomic DNA with a multiplex PCR assay. On the Illumina HiSeq System, the amplified TCR beta libraries were sequenced as 87-base-pair reads. As for the authors' bioinformatics: A later analysis tallied 75 million to 95 million unique TCR beta chains across the 650 to 750 repertoires, and around 10 million of those chains were shared by two or more donors. A nearest-neighbor algorithm error-corrected the raw reads and collapsed the reads into unique sequences, merging closely related sequences to remove PCR and sequencing errors. V, D and J gene segments were assigned by aligning CDR3 sequences to IMGT reference sequences. For a sequence to be retained, a match of at least six nucleotides was required to both a V gene segment and a J gene segment. Rearrangements were called productive when the CDR3 lacked stop codons and stayed in frame with V and J; all others were non-productive. Following IMGT convention, CDR3 was defined as the stretch from the second conserved V-encoded cysteine up to the conserved J-encoded phenylalanine. The earlier analysis of about 530 of the donors excluded any sequence lacking an unambiguous match to a single V gene segment. An earlier analysis of 587 of the donors classified V segments as functional when productive rearrangements were above 56.7% and as segregating when the standard deviation between donors was above 5%. A statistical classification framework was built to diagnose cytomegalovirus status from the catalog of TCR beta chain sequences. A later analysis assigned V and J genes by comparing TCR nucleotide sequences with IMGT/GENE-DB human TR gene sequences. Using the TCRdist pipeline, a later analysis assigned CDR3 sequences along with most-parsimonious VDJ recombination scenarios. In a later analysis, every TCR beta chain was defined by the combination of its CDR3 amino acid sequence and its V-gene family, and reads without a unique V-gene family were dropped. In a later analysis, approximately 640 highly shared, low-generation-probability nucleotide sequences were removed to address suspected cross-contamination and a sequencing artifact. For each public chain, a later analysis derived a clonal expansion index from normalized ranks of inferred template counts within each repertoire. In a later analysis, generation probabilities were computed using a VDJ recombination model fitted to out-of-frame rearrangements, and the results were checked against IGoR. In a later analysis, TCR-TCR, TCR-HLA and TCR-CMV co-occurrence was scored with hypergeometric tests, and a repertoire-size bias correction was applied to TCR pairs. In a later analysis, false discovery rates were estimated by permuting HLA or CMV assignments 20 times. In a later analysis, co-occurring TCRs were grouped using DBSCAN, and TCRdist sequence similarity was added for clustering within HLA-allele-positive subsets. Repertoires with fewer than 30,000 or more than 120,000 public chains were left out of co-occurrence clustering, as were about five repertoires with anomalous nucleotide sharing. Imported from immuneACCESS, the table was reduced by TCRdb to in-frame sequences with V and J called. These copies leave out some clones; in studies compared against another copy, an unresolved V gene accounts for under half, and the cause of the remainder is not known. V and J calls and clone size are those listed in that table; D and trimming were worked out from the DNA. The sample yields 150,000 or so clones; around 80% were counted once. Of the sample, roughly 6.7% falls within the top ten clones.

The cohort consisted of approximately 690 healthy bone marrow donors. At the time of sampling, every cohort member was nominally healthy, though immune exposures that went unrecorded were likely present. The donor was CMV seropositive and was included in the group of 289 seropositive cohort members. Every donor gave a peripheral blood sample, and the peripheral blood mononuclear cells from that sample were used for TCR beta sequencing. Genomic DNA was extracted from the blood cell samples with the Qiagen DNeasy Blood Extraction Kit. What the authors observed across the whole study: A later genetic analysis associated a missense DCLRE1C variant with V-gene and J-gene trimming of TCR beta chains, and an independent cohort replicated the association. A later analysis found that most CMV-associated TCR beta chains appeared HLA-restricted, with HLA associations seemingly driven largely by CMV exposure. The authors suggested that the approach could potentially be generalized to other disease states and immunological phenotypes. In an earlier analysis of fewer than 700 of the donors, most TCR beta V segments appeared in productive rearrangements about 87% or about 30% of the time, broadly matching IMGT annotations. The earlier analysis of some 540 of the donors excluded approximately 17 rarely observed V segments, including chromosome 9 orphons, because counts were too low. The study gave a list of under 200 TCR beta chains associated with cytomegalovirus. In this cohort, only TCR beta chains were sequenced, and detectable features were limited by the absence of alpha or paired-chain data. Across donors, most TCR sequences were observed very rarely, whereas some public TCRs were present in many individuals. Because some donors lacked HLA typing at each locus, the association tests relied only on the typed subset. A group of highly shared sequence variants was considered likely to be a technical artifact of the sequencing pipeline. In a later analysis, some 18,000 TCR beta sequences were associated with specific HLA alleles at a false discovery rate of 0.05. Three of the identified cytomegalovirus-associated TCR beta chains were confirmed in vitro to be specific for cytomegalovirus antigens. According to a later analysis, TCR association rates differed among HLA loci, with DRB1 alleles showing the most associated TCRs and HLA-C alleles showing the fewest. A further reported finding was that TCR beta sequences accurately predicted the HLA-A and HLA-B alleles for most subjects in the first cohort. Immune exposure information for the cohort was limited to CMV serostatus. Some IMGT-functional V segments, including TRBV6-2 and TRBV6-3, could not be told apart with the 87-base-pair reads, so those segments were excluded. According to a later genetic analysis, donors in an Asian-associated ancestry cluster had fewer N-insertions in productive TCRs than the approximately 650-donor mean. A later analysis found that HLA-associated TCR beta chains were more clonally expanded and had lower generation probabilities than equally common non-associated chains. Correlated functional status among segregating V segments might be attributable to linkage disequilibrium, but an unknown experimental factor could not be ruled out. Several of the top co-occurrence clusters appeared to be linked to parvovirus B19, influenza, CMV and Epstein-Barr virus, according to a later analysis. Strong co-occurrence of HLA alleles, especially DR and DQ, made assigning TCR associations to individual alleles difficult. The classifier was reported to diagnose cytomegalovirus status with high specificity and sensitivity in both the original and validation cohorts. Sequencing depth was assumed to be roughly uniform across donors in the presence/absence analyses, though that assumption may not hold.

The receptor was derived from a man between 50 and 59 years old in good health and CMV-seropositive. Here the chain combines TRBV6-1 and TRBJ1-5, with the identity of the D gene unclear. Specimen: PBMCs. The DNA reads as follows: TGTGCCAGCGGGGAGGGAGCGTATAGCAATCAGCCCCAGCATTTT. Its coded protein is CASGEGAYSNQPQHF.